This TCR beta chain came from a study of blood T cell repertoires in COVID-19. Study background: Italy, Spain and the United States were the sources of the convalescent and acute COVID-19 samples. PBMCs, B-cell-depleted T cells, or T cells provided the cDNA or gDNA that made up the material.

Trimming stripped 6 bases from V and 0 bases from J, with 7 bases between. Germline assignment: CDR1 LNHNV and CDR2 YYDKDF (reference sequence). The CDR3 has 13 amino acids. Here immunoSEQ multiplex PCR was the method, and the copy in TCRdb shows in-frame clones only, minus some. The data contain hundreds of thousands of clones, around 87% of them singletons. This chain joins TRBV15 and TRBJ2-3, with D perhaps matching TRBD2 (5 bases). This sequence was found in a human donor in a cohort sampled during active COVID-19. Sequenced input: peripheral blood. In DNA, the CDR3 is TGTGCCACCAGTCCGGGGAGCACAGATACGCAGTATTTT. It translates to CATSPGSTDTQYF.